This is a list of T cell receptor beta chains from one sample in a study of cytomegalovirus exposure and HLA in healthy donors. Sequencing was performed with immunoSEQ multiplex PCR; in TCRdb, only in-frame clones are kept and a portion is missing. The sample lists about 180,000 clones, 75% to 90% occurring once. Sample: PBMCs. All receptors derive from a girl aged 5-17 years in good health and CMV-seropositive. CDR3s include the opening cysteine and the closing phenylalanine or tryptophan. The D gene is left open where the match is weak. Size tells how often a clone was seen (once, few, many) or the class of an expanded clone, and some rows leave it out.

CDR3nt	CDR3aa	len	d_gene	j_gene	abundance	v_gene
TGCGCCAGCAGCTTTCCCGGGACAGGGGCCACCGGGGAGCTGTTTTTT	CASSFPGTGATGELFF	16	TRBD1	TRBJ2-2	NA	TRBV4-1
TGCGCCAGCAGCCTACTATACGTCACAGATACGCAGTATTTT	CASSLLYVTDTQYF	14	NA	TRBJ2-3	NA	TRBV4-1
TGTGCCAGCAGTGAAAGCGTTTATAGTGCTTACGAGCAGTACTTC	CASSESVYSAYEQYF	15	NA	TRBJ2-7	NA	TRBV6-1
TGTGCCAGCAGCTTCGACAGGGTGAACACTGAAGCTTTCTTT	CASSFDRVNTEAFF	14	TRBD1	TRBJ1-1	NA	TRBV7-2
TGTGCCGCGGGGGGGACCTATCGACAGGGTACTGAAGCTTTCTTT	CAAGGTYRQGTEAFF	15	TRBD1	TRBJ1-1	once	TRBV2
TGTGCCAGCAGTGGAGGCCTCTCTGGAAACACCATATATTTT	CASSGGLSGNTIYF	14	NA	TRBJ1-3	NA	TRBV6-1
TGTGCCAGCAGCTTTGTTTGGCTAGCGGTTGGGGAAGAGACCCAGTACTTC	CASSFVWLAVGEETQYF	17	TRBD2	TRBJ2-5	NA	TRBV7-2
TGTGCCAGGTTTAGACAGGGGGATTATCAGCCCCAGCATTTT	CARFRQGDYQPQHF	14	TRBD1	TRBJ1-5	NA	TRBV14
TGTGCCAGCAGTTTATTTAGCGGGAGCTACGAGCAGTACTTC	CASSLFSGSYEQYF	14	TRBD2	TRBJ2-7	NA	TRBV27
TGTGCCAGTAGTATGAGGACGGACACCCATGGCTACACCTTC	CASSMRTDTHGYTF	14	NA	TRBJ1-2	few	TRBV19
TGTGCCAGCAGTGAATGGGGGACAGGTACCTACAATGAGCAGTTCTTC	CASSEWGTGTYNEQFF	16	TRBD1	TRBJ2-1	NA	TRBV6-1
TGTGCCAGCAGTTACTCGAGCCGGGAGCAGGATACGCAGTATTTT	CASSYSSREQDTQYF	15	NA	TRBJ2-3	NA	TRBV6-5
TGTGCCAGCAGCGTAGACACAGGACTAGCGGGCACAGATACGCAGTATTTT	CASSVDTGLAGTDTQYF	17	TRBD2	TRBJ2-3	NA	TRBV9
TGTGCCAGCAGCTTAGGGATCAGGATGGAGACCCAGTACTTC	CASSLGIRMETQYF	14	NA	TRBJ2-5	NA	TRBV7-9
TGTGCCAGCGGACCGCCAGGGAGGGACTACGAGCAGTACTTC	CASGPPGRDYEQYF	14	NA	TRBJ2-7	NA	TRBV21-1
TGCGCCAGCAGCCAAGGGCCAGATCCCTTGGAGACCCAGTACTTC	CASSQGPDPLETQYF	15	NA	TRBJ2-5	NA	TRBV4-3
TGTGCCTGGAGTACGGGGTACCAAGAGACCCAGTACTTC	CAWSTGYQETQYF	13	NA	TRBJ2-5	NA	TRBV30
TGCGCCAGCAGCCACAAACTCTCGGGTGGCTCCTACGAGCAGTACTTC	CASSHKLSGGSYEQYF	16	NA	TRBJ2-7	once	TRBV4-1
TGTGCCAGCAGCTTAGTCCCCGGTATAGCGGGAGAATACAATGAGCAGTTCTTC	CASSLVPGIAGEYNEQFF	18	TRBD2	TRBJ2-1	NA	TRBV11-2
TGTGCCAGCAGTTACTCGGGCACCATCTATGGCTACACCTTC	CASSYSGTIYGYTF	14	NA	TRBJ1-2	NA	TRBV6-5
TGTGCCAGCAGCTTAAGCGGGTTTAGCTCCTACGAGCAGTACTTC	CASSLSGFSSYEQYF	15	NA	TRBJ2-7	few	TRBV7-6
TGTGCCAGCAGACCCCGGGACAGCACCTACGAGCAGTACTTC	CASRPRDSTYEQYF	14	TRBD1	TRBJ2-7	NA	TRBV7-6
TGCGCCAGCAGCTTTGAACTAGGAACAGATACGCAGTATTTT	CASSFELGTDTQYF	14	NA	TRBJ2-3	few	TRBV5-1
TGTGCCAGCAGCTCCCAGCAGGGGGCGAACACCGGGGAGCTGTTTTTT	CASSSQQGANTGELFF	16	TRBD1	TRBJ2-2	NA	TRBV5-4
TGTGCCAGCAGTTTGGCTAGCGGGCGGACCGGGGAGCTGTTTTTT	CASSLASGRTGELFF	15	TRBD2	TRBJ2-2	NA	TRBV25-1
TGCAGCGCGCCGGGACAGGTCGGTGGCTACACCTTC	CSAPGQVGGYTF	12	TRBD1	TRBJ1-2	NA	TRBV29-1
TGTGCCAGCAGTGACTCGGGGGGGCGCGGCACTGAAGCTTTCTTT	CASSDSGGRGTEAFF	15	NA	TRBJ1-1	NA	TRBV6-4
TGTGCCAGCTCACTAAACCGGGACAGAGGCTATGGCTACACCTTC	CASSLNRDRGYGYTF	15	TRBD1	TRBJ1-2	NA	TRBV18
TGTGCCAGCAGTAGGACAGGGATTCTCTACGAGCAGTACTTC	CASSRTGILYEQYF	14	TRBD1	TRBJ2-7	NA	TRBV4-2
TGTGCCTGGCGAGGCGCGGGCAGGGGGCAGGATCAGCCCCAGCATTTT	CAWRGAGRGQDQPQHF	16	TRBD1	TRBJ1-5	once	TRBV30
TGTGCCAGCACGAAAGAGAATGAAAAACTGTTTTTT	CASTKENEKLFF	12	NA	TRBJ1-4	NA	TRBV6-6
TGCGCCACCCGAATGACAGGGCAAGAGACCCAGTACTTC	CATRMTGQETQYF	13	TRBD1	TRBJ2-5	NA	TRBV5-1
TGTGCCAGCAGTGATTGGGGCAGGGTGGCTGAAGCTTTCTTT	CASSDWGRVAEAFF	14	NA	TRBJ1-1	NA	TRBV6-1
TGTGCCAGCAGTGAATTTGGGGGCTACCATGGCTACACCTTC	CASSEFGGYHGYTF	14	NA	TRBJ1-2	NA	TRBV25-1
TGTGCCAGCAGCTTAAGAGGGCGTTCTCTCTATGGCTACACCTTC	CASSLRGRSLYGYTF	15	NA	TRBJ1-2	NA	TRBV7-2
TGCGCCAGCAGCCAAGTTCCCGGGAGGGCTGGCGAGCAGTACTTC	CASSQVPGRAGEQYF	15	TRBD2	TRBJ2-7	NA	TRBV4-1
TGTGCCAGCAGCCCCCACGGGACAGGAAACACCATATATTTT	CASSPHGTGNTIYF	14	NA	TRBJ1-3	few	TRBV7-9
TGCGCCAGCAGCCAACTACAGGGGAGTACCATAGATACGCAGTATTTT	CASSQLQGSTIDTQYF	16	TRBD1	TRBJ2-3	few	TRBV4-1
TGTGCCAGTAGTCCCCAGACAGTACACTATGGCTACACCTTC	CASSPQTVHYGYTF	14	NA	TRBJ1-2	once	TRBV19
TGTGCCAGCAGCTTTCCTAGCGGGACCCCGCAGTATTTT	CASSFPSGTPQYF	13	TRBD2	TRBJ2-3	once	TRBV11-2
TGTGCCAGCAGCAACTTAGACAGGGAGGCCAAAAACATTCAGTACTTC	CASSNLDREAKNIQYF	16	TRBD1	TRBJ2-4	NA	TRBV7-9
TGCAGTGCTAGAAGGGAGGAGCAGTTCTTC	CSARREEQFF	10	NA	TRBJ2-1	NA	TRBV20-1
TGTGCCAGCCGGCTCGGGACAGGGTACCAAGAGACCCAGTACTTC	CASRLGTGYQETQYF	15	TRBD1	TRBJ2-5	NA	TRBV25-1
TGTGCCAGCAGTTACCATTTGCCGGGACAGGGCTATGGCTACACCTTC	CASSYHLPGQGYGYTF	16	TRBD1	TRBJ1-2	NA	TRBV6-5
TGTGCCAGCAGCTTAGAAGGAAGGGGCCGAGCTTTCTTT	CASSLEGRGRAFF	13	NA	TRBJ1-1	NA	TRBV11-2
TGTGCCAGCAGCCAAGAGACTAGTCGCACAGATACGCAGTATTTT	CASSQETSRTDTQYF	15	NA	TRBJ2-3	NA	TRBV4-2
TGTGCCAGCGGGGGACAGATCTACAATGAGCAGTTCTTC	CASGGQIYNEQFF	13	TRBD1	TRBJ2-1	NA	TRBV28
TGTGCCAGCAGTTACTCTGAGGCGACAGCACGCTACACCTTC	CASSYSEATARYTF	14	NA	TRBJ1-2	NA	TRBV6-5
TGCGCCAGCAGCCAAGATAGAGTTTCTAGCACAGATACGCAGTATTTT	CASSQDRVSSTDTQYF	16	NA	TRBJ2-3	few	TRBV4-3
TGTGCCAGCAGGACTGGCGGGACAGATACGCAGTATTTT	CASRTGGTDTQYF	13	NA	TRBJ2-3	NA	TRBV6-5
TGCGCCAGCAGCTTACCGGGACTTAGCACAGATACGCAGTATTTT	CASSLPGLSTDTQYF	15	NA	TRBJ2-3	NA	TRBV5-1
TGTGCCAGCAGGGGGGGGTACACTGAAGCTTTCTTT	CASRGGYTEAFF	12	NA	TRBJ1-1	NA	TRBV6-6
TGTGCCAGCAGTTCCGGACAGAGCTCCTATAATTCACCCCTCCACTTT	CASSSGQSSYNSPLHF	16	NA	TRBJ1-6	NA	TRBV6-5
TGTGCTAGCAGCCGGGACAGGGGCACAGATACGCAGTATTTT	CASSRDRGTDTQYF	14	TRBD1	TRBJ2-3	NA	TRBV7-7
TGTGCCAGCAGTGTGACTAGCGGGAGAGAGACCCAGTACTTC	CASSVTSGRETQYF	14	TRBD2	TRBJ2-5	NA	TRBV6-1